This passage covers 27 T cell receptor beta chains from one sample sequenced in a study of PD-L1 blockade in urothelial cancer. Assay: immunoSEQ multiplex PCR; the TCRdb copy retains only in-frame clones and omits some. Of tens of thousands of clones in the sample, over 75% are singletons; the top ten hold 1.6%. Described time point: pretreatment peripheral blood. The sequencing here drew on PBMCs, taken around atezolizumab (anti-PD-L1) treatment. These receptors all come from a man in his sixties or seventies with urothelial cancer.

This chain links TRBV5-1 with TRBJ1-5; 7 bases are a match to TRBD1. Trimming removed 0 bases from V and 3 bases from J; junction bases left unmatched: 3. The CDR3 runs 15 residues. Germline loops: CDR1 SGHRS, CDR2 YFSETQ. The CDR3 bases are TGCGCCAGCAGCTTGGCTGGGACAGACAATCAGCCCCAGCATTTT. Translated: CASSLAGTDNQPQHF.

The V gene is TRBV29-1, the J gene TRBJ2-1, with 9 positions matching TRBD1. This CDR3 has 15 residues. V lost 1 base to trimming and J lost 4 bases; unmatched junction nucleotides: 5. The germline V gene encodes CDR1 SQVTM and CDR2 ANQGSEA. The DNA of the CDR3 is TGCAGCGTTGAAGGGACAGGGGAGGTTTACAATGAGCAGTTCTTC. Its translation is CSVEGTGEVYNEQFF.

The genes are TRBV11-2 and TRBJ2-2; TRBD1 matches at 10 bases. The V gene's germline CDR1 is SGHAT and CDR2 FQNNGV. V lost 3 bases, J lost 7 bases, and 5 bases stayed unmatched. The CDR3 contains 15 residues. The CDR3 bases are TGTGCCAGCAGCTTCCGGACAGGGGGAAGCGGGGAGCTGTTTTTT. Translated, it gives CASSFRTGGSGELFF.

In its sample, this clone was seen a few times. This chain joins TRBV5-5 and TRBJ1-3; a possible D gene is TRBD1 (6 bases). The V and J ends lost 4 bases and 0 bases respectively, with 11 bases between them. This CDR3 contains 15 residues. Looked up from germline, CDR1 is SGHKS and CDR2 is YYEKEE (reference sequence). In DNA form, the CDR3 reads TGTGCCAGCAGCGGGACATTTGTCTCTGGAAACACCATATATTTT. Its protein is CASSGTFVSGNTIYF.

The rearrangement uses TRBV7-2 and TRBJ1-2; no reliable D call. This CDR3 is built from 15 residues. Germline CDR1 is SGHTA and CDR2 is FQGNSA. Trimming removed 4 bases from V and 0 bases from J, with 12 bases in between. The CDR3 DNA reads as TGTGCCAGCAGCTCCCGACCGCGGACTAACTATGGCTACACCTTC. Its protein is CASSSRPRTNYGYTF. The whole variable domain, remainder taken from reference TRBV7-2 and TRBJ1-2, is GAGVSQSPSNKVTEKGKDVELRCDPISGHTALYWYRQSLGQGLEFLIYFQGNSAPDKSGLPSDRFSAERTGGSVSTLTIQRTQQEDSAVYLCASSSRPRTNYGYTFGSGTRLTVV.

The rearrangement links TRBV4-1 to TRBJ2-1; TRBD2 matches at 9 bases. The germline CDR1 and CDR2 sequences are MGHRA and YSYEKL. This CDR3 is built from 16 residues. The J segment lost 7 bases and the V segment lost 5 bases, leaving 12 bases of the junction unmatched. CDR3 region: CASSSHLTSGVNEQFF. CDR3 nucleotide sequence: TGCGCCAGCAGCTCCCACCTGACTAGCGGCGTGAATGAGCAGTTCTTC.

The chain couples TRBV27 to TRBJ2-5, with 7 bases lining up with TRBD2. J gave up 5 bases and V 0 bases, and 12 bases lay outside the gene matches. The CDR3 spans 17 residues. Germline V gene data show CDR1 as MNHEY and CDR2 as SMNVEV (reference sequence). The CDR3, as DNA: TGTGCCAGCAGTTTATCCGCCCTAGCGGCGGGACCGGAGACCCAGTACTTC. This translates into CASSLSALAAGPETQYF.

The V call is TRBV29-1, the J call TRBJ1-1, with TRBD1 identical over 7 bases. Germline CDR1 and CDR2: SQVTM and ANQGSEA. V lost 2 bases and J lost 7; bases outside the gene matches: 4. CDR3 length equals 12 residues. The chain's CDR3 is CSVEKWDSEAFF. The CDR3 region has the DNA TGCAGCGTTGAAAAATGGGACAGTGAAGCTTTCTTT. Variable domain in full (rest from reference TRBV29-1 and TRBJ1-1): SAVISQKPSRDICQRGTSLTIQCQVDSQVTMMFWYRQQPGQSLTLIATANQGSEATYESGFVIDKFPISRPNLTFSTLTVSNMSPEDSSIYLCSVEKWDSEAFFGQGTRLTVV.

The chain combines TRBV27 with TRBJ2-3; 11 bases line up with TRBD2. Losses at the gene ends were 6 bases for V and 3 bases for J; bases not matched to a gene: 5. The CDR3 is made up of 15 amino acids. Germline V lookup: CDR1 MNHEY, CDR2 SMNVEV (reference sequence). Here the CDR3 DNA reads TGTGCCAGCAGGGTGACTAGCGGGGTAACAGATACGCAGTATTTT. It yields the protein CASRVTSGVTDTQYF.

This clone appeared once. This rearrangement joins TRBV9 to TRBJ1-3, with TRBD1 identical over 9 bases. J gave up 7 bases and V 3 bases, and 2 bases lay outside the gene matches. This CDR3 contains 13 residues. CDR1 is SGDLS and CDR2 is YYNGEE in the germline V gene. CDR3 protein: CASSAGQGNTIYF. The CDR3 coding sequence is TGTGCCAGCAGCGCCGGACAGGGGAACACCATATATTTT. Full variable domain (remainder filled in from reference TRBV9 and TRBJ1-3): DSGVTQTPKHLITATGQRVTLRCSPRSGDLSVYWYQQSLDQGLQFLIQYYNGEERAKGNILERFSAQQFPDLHSELNLSSLELGDSALYFCASSAGQGNTIYFGEGSWLTVV.

This clone was counted a single time. This chain connects TRBV28 to TRBJ2-2; 7 positions match TRBD1. J gave up 8 bases and V 5 bases, and 11 bases lay outside the gene matches. From germline, CDR1 is MDHEN and CDR2 SYDVKM. CDR3 size: 15 residues. In nucleotides, the CDR3 is TGTGCCAGCAGTCGGCTCGACAGGGTCTCGGGGGAGCTGTTTTTT. Its translation: CASSRLDRVSGELFF.

This clone was detected only once. The gene calls are TRBV18 and TRBJ1-1, with 9 bases fitting TRBD1. CDR3 length equals 15 residues. Trimming at V came to 2 bases and at J to 11 bases, leaving 12 bases not matched to a gene. Germline V gives CDR1 KGHSH, CDR2 LQKENI. In DNA, the CDR3 is TGTGCCAGCTCACCAGCCGGGACAGGGTTTTTTGAGGCTTTCTTT. This translates into CASSPAGTGFFEAFF.

The chain is built from TRBV7-2 and TRBJ2-7, with D perhaps TRBD2 (6 bases). This CDR3 spans 15 amino acids. The ends were cut back, 5 bases at V and 3 bases at J, with 17 bases in the middle. The germline gives CDR1 SGHTA, CDR2 FQGNSA. The DNA of the CDR3 is TGTGCCAGCAGCCGAGGGACTGCTACGAACTACGAGCAGTACTTC. Protein: CASSRGTATNYEQYF.

DNA of the CDR3: TGTGCCAGCAGCACGATGGGGGCTGGAGAGACCCAGTACTTC. It encodes CASSTMGAGETQYF. J is TRBJ2-5 and V is TRBV5-6; D might be TRBD1 (6 bases). Looked up from germline, CDR1 is SGHDT and CDR2 is YYEEEE. Trimming stripped 4 bases from V and 4 bases from J, with 14 bases between. CDR3 length: 14 residues.

This chain joins TRBV11-3 and TRBJ2-3; D may be TRBD1 (6 bases). This CDR3 spans 17 amino acids. Germline CDR1 and CDR2: SGHNT and YENEEA. Trimming cost V 1 base and J 3 bases, with 17 bases left between them. CDR3 DNA: TGTGCCAGCAGCTTAGGACCAGGGGAGATTTTAACAGATACGCAGTATTTT. Its protein product is CASSLGPGEILTDTQYF.

The V call is TRBV5-4, the J call TRBJ2-7, with 7 bases lining up with TRBD1. The germline CDR1 and CDR2 sequences are SGHNT and YYREEE (reference sequence). Trimming at V came to 1 base and at J to 3 bases, leaving 4 bases not matched to a gene. The CDR3 sequence is 14 residues long. CDR3 in amino acids: CASSLQGVGYEQYF. CDR3 DNA: TGTGCCAGCAGCTTGCAGGGGGTGGGCTACGAGCAGTACTTC.

The chain combines TRBV28 with TRBJ1-1; D gene uncertain. CDR1 MDHEN and CDR2 SYDVKM come from the germline V gene. The CDR3 length is 14 residues. The V end lost 1 base, the J end lost 1 base, and 7 bases lay between the germline ends. The CDR3 is CASSLSGGNTEAFF. DNA for the CDR3: TGTGCCAGCAGTTTATCGGGAGGGAACACTGAAGCTTTCTTT.

The rearrangement uses TRBV6-6 and TRBJ2-7, with 8 bases fitting TRBD1. This CDR3 comprises 14 residues. V lost 2 bases, J lost 6 bases, and 6 bases stayed unmatched. Germline V gene lookup returns CDR1 MNHNY and CDR2 SVGAGI (reference sequence). The CDR3 bases are TGTGCCAGCAGTTACCGGGACAGGCTAATCGAGCAGTACTTC. This encodes CASSYRDRLIEQYF.

The V call is TRBV4-3, the J call TRBJ2-7; perhaps TRBD2 as D (5 bases). V dropped 0 bases and J dropped 4 bases, with 16 bases sitting between them. This CDR3 has 16 amino acids. CDR1 and CDR2 from the germline V gene are LGHNA and YSLEER. The CDR3 protein is CASSQERASGSYEQYF. CDR3 nucleotide sequence: TGCGCCAGCAGCCAAGAAAGAGCGTCGGGGAGTTACGAGCAGTACTTC.

This clone showed up just a few times. The chain joins TRBV27 to TRBJ2-3; 8 nucleotides agree with TRBD1. This CDR3 is 15 amino acids long. The J segment lost 1 base and the V segment lost 5 bases, leaving 5 bases of the junction unmatched. The germline gives CDR1 MNHEY, CDR2 SMNVEV (reference sequence). Written as DNA, the CDR3 is TGTGCCAGCAGTAACAGGGGGTCCCGCACAGATACGCAGTATTTT. Its protein is CASSNRGSRTDTQYF.

The chain combines TRBV19 with TRBJ2-2, with a tentative D call TRBD2 (5 bases). Germline CDR1 LNHDA, CDR2 SQIVND (reference sequence). V shed 4 bases and J shed 4 bases, with 10 bases lying between them. This CDR3 is 14 amino acids long. CDR3 protein: CASSNSRGTGELFF. The CDR3 DNA is TGTGCCAGTAGTAACTCACGGGGCACCGGGGAGCTGTTTTTT. Supplemented by reference TRBV19 and TRBJ2-2, the full variable domain reads DGGITQSPKYLFRKEGQNVTLSCEQNLNHDAMYWYRQDPGQGLRLIYYSQIVNDFQKGDIAEGYSVSREKKESFPLTVTSAQKNPTAFYLCASSNSRGTGELFFGEGSRLTVL.

This chain connects TRBV5-1 to TRBJ2-2; D is undetermined. Germline values: CDR1 SGHRS, CDR2 YFSETQ. This CDR3 is 11 amino acids long. V lost 7 bases to trimming and J lost 2 bases, with 3 bases between them. The CDR3 DNA reads as TGCGCCAGCCAAAACACCGGGGAGCTGTTTTTT. Its translation: CASQNTGELFF.

The count of this clone is one. The chain carries TRBV6-1 and TRBJ1-5; D uncertain. With 9 bases removed from V and 7 bases from J, the gap between germline ends came to 22 bases. The CDR3 is made up of 15 amino acids. Germline loops: CDR1 MNHNS, CDR2 SASEGT. CDR3 in DNA: TGTGCCAGGCTCACACTTGGGCGTAGATCCCAGCCCCAGCATTTT. Protein product: CARLTLGRRSQPQHF.

The rearrangement links TRBV6-5 to TRBJ2-1, with D maybe TRBD1 (5 bases). This CDR3 is built from 14 residues. The V end lost 0 bases, the J end lost 4 bases, and 7 bases lay between the germline ends. CDR1 and CDR2 from the germline V gene are MNHEY and SVGAGI. CDR3 residues: CASSYSSGYNEQFF. Written as DNA, the CDR3 is TGTGCCAGCAGTTACTCATCAGGGTACAATGAGCAGTTCTTC.

This clone is categorized as medium-sized. The chain links TRBV5-6 to TRBJ1-1; no clear D. The ends were cut back, 0 bases at V and 4 bases at J, with 7 bases in the middle. Germline lookup yields CDR1 SGHDT and CDR2 YYEEEE. This CDR3 region has 13 residues. As DNA, the CDR3 is TGTGCCAGCAGCTTGGAGGGAGGCACTGAAGCTTTCTTT. Translating it yields CASSLEGGTEAFF.

This clone was detected a few times. The chain employs TRBV4-3 and TRBJ1-2; 9 bases agree with TRBD1. There are 16 residues in the CDR3. Germline V gene data show CDR1 as LGHNA and CDR2 as YSLEER. The J segment lost 5 bases and the V segment lost 0 bases, leaving 7 bases of the junction unmatched. The CDR3 DNA sequence: TGCGCCAGCAGCCAAGATTGGAGTGGGACAGGGTATGGCTACACCTTC. Translation: CASSQDWSGTGYGYTF.

There are a few counts of this clone. The chain has TRBV5-1 and TRBJ1-1; D uncertain. The CDR3 consists of 15 residues. The ends were cut back, 4 bases at V and 0 bases at J, with 13 bases in the middle. CDR1 is SGHRS and CDR2 is YFSETQ in the germline V gene. The CDR3 DNA reads as TGCGCCAGCAGCCCTAGGAGTTCCATGAACACTGAAGCTTTCTTT. Translation gives CASSPRSSMNTEAFF.